This T cell receptor (beta chain) stems from a study of glioma-infiltrating T cells. This clonotype was observed at least ten times. CDR1 and CDR2 from the germline V gene are SNHLY and FYNNEI. V lost 3 bases, J lost 0 bases, and 6 bases lay in between. The CDR3 sequence is 15 residues long. Amplification of TCR alpha and beta CDR3 regions from RNA used iRepertoire nested multiplex PCR. TCRdb passed the multiplex PCR reads through MiXCR, listing each CDR3 protein once. Of around 190,000 distinct CDR3 sequences in the sample, about 32% were seen once. Source material: glioma tissue, nonneoplastic brain tissue, or PBMCs (not recorded which). This chain uses TRBV2 with TRBJ2-6; D unclear. The sequence derives from a human donor with low-grade glioma or glioblastoma, undergoing nonglioma brain surgery, or in good health (not recorded which). DNA of the CDR3: TGTGCCAGCAGTGACTCCGACTCTGGGGCCAACGTCCTGACTTTC. It codes for CASSDSDSGANVLTF.